These 11 T cell receptor beta chains share one sample of origin, sequenced in a study of T-cell memory formation after mild COVID-19. TCRdb recomputed calls from the 5' RACE reads with MiXCR, one row per CDR3 protein. The sample holds roughly 130,000 distinct CDR3 sequences; approximately 16% are singletons and the top ten take about 15%. The sample taken for sequencing was PBMCs or a T cell subset sorted from them (not recorded which). The receptors come from an adult woman who had mild COVID-19 (a few samples of this study predate the infection). Cell type and time point are not known.

This clonotype showed up just a few times. This chain joins TRBV12-3 or TRBV12-4 and TRBJ2-1; 7 bases line up with TRBD2. The CDR3 contains 15 residues. J lost 5 bases, V lost 2 bases, and 6 bases had no gene match. The DNA for the CDR3 is TGTGCCAGCAGTTTATGGGAGGGCCGAGACAATGAGCAGTTCTTC. Protein: CASSLWEGRDNEQFF.

The chain recombines TRBV25-1 with TRBJ2-7; D may be TRBD1 (6 bases). CDR1 and CDR2 (germline): MGHDK, SYGVNS. Between the trimmed V and J ends, which lost 4 bases and 6 bases, there was a span of 13 bases. The CDR3 covers 13 residues. The CDR3 DNA sequence: TGTGCCAGCAGTGGAACTGGACAGCGCGAGCAGTACTTC. This gives the protein CASSGTGQREQYF.

This chain joins TRBV5-6 and TRBJ2-7; 7 bases fit TRBD1. Germline loops: CDR1 SGHDT, CDR2 YYEEEE. The CDR3 sequence is 17 residues long. The ends lost 3 bases at V and 4 bases at J; junction bases unmatched: 16. CDR3 nucleotide sequence: TGTGCCAGCAGCTCCCCATACGGACAGGCTGAACCTTACGAGCAGTACTTC. Amino acid sequence: CASSSPYGQAEPYEQYF.

In this sample, this clonotype turned up a few times. The rearrangement uses TRBV6-6 and TRBJ2-5; TRBD1 matches 9 bases. The CDR3 covers 12 residues. Trimming took 6 bases from V and 10 from J; bases not matched to a gene: 6. Germline-derived CDR1 and CDR2 are MNHNY and SVGAGI (reference sequence). The chain's CDR3 is CASRGGQGGQYF. CDR3 DNA sequence: TGTGCCAGCAGGGGGGGACAGGGCGGCCAGTACTTC.

The gene calls are TRBV6-1 and TRBJ2-2; no clear D gene. Germline CDR1 reads MNHNS; CDR2 reads SASEGT. The V end lost 6 bases, the J end lost 1 base, and 12 bases lay between the germline ends. The length of the CDR3 is 15 residues. For the CDR3, the DNA is TGTGCCAGCAGCCCAGTGGGCCAGAACACCGGGGAGCTGTTTTTT. Translating it yields CASSPVGQNTGELFF.

The chain has TRBV5-1 and TRBJ1-2; 9 nucleotides align to TRBD1. V shed 4 bases and J 6 bases; nucleotides not matched to a gene: 10. Germline assignment: CDR1 SGHRS and CDR2 YFSETQ. The CDR3 is 15 residues long. In DNA, the CDR3 is TGCGCCAGCAGCACCGGGACAGGGACTTTCAATGGCTACACCTTC. Translation gives CASSTGTGTFNGYTF.

This clonotype showed up just once. The chain has TRBV7-6 and TRBJ2-7, with 12 bases aligning to TRBD2. V trimming: 10 bases; J trimming: 0 bases; junction bases outside the gene matches: 13. The CDR3 consists of 17 residues. CDR1 is SGHVS and CDR2 is FNYEAQ in the germline V gene. CDR3 in amino acids: CATQGRTSGIVSYEQYF. DNA for the CDR3: TGTGCCACCCAGGGAAGGACTAGCGGGATAGTCTCCTACGAGCAGTACTTC. The whole variable domain, filled in from reference TRBV7-6 and TRBJ2-7, reads GAGVSQSPRYKVTKRGQDVALRCDPISGHVSLYWYRQALGQGPEFLTYFNYEAQQDKSGLPNDRFSAERPEGSISTLTIQRTEQRDSAMYRCATQGRTSGIVSYEQYFGPGTRLTVT.

This clonotype appeared a few times. This sequence joins TRBV27 and TRBJ2-7; TRBD1 matches 7 bases. V shed 0 bases, J shed 3 bases, and the junction held 2 bases outside the gene matches. Germline V lookup: CDR1 MNHEY, CDR2 SMNVEV (reference sequence). The CDR3 totals 14 residues. CDR3 protein: CASSLSYRGYEQYF. CDR3 DNA sequence: TGTGCCAGCAGTTTATCGTACAGGGGCTACGAGCAGTACTTC.

V and J are TRBV24-1 and TRBJ2-1; 7 bases fit TRBD1. The V gene's germline CDR1 is KGHDR and CDR2 SFDVKD. The CDR3 is 13 residues long. Trimming removed 3 bases from V and 10 bases from J; junction bases left unmatched: 5. The CDR3 is CATSDHRGSEQFF. DNA for the CDR3: TGTGCCACCAGTGATCACAGGGGAAGCGAGCAGTTCTTC.

With respect to this clonotype: Sequence at one end of the junction differs from germline and may be a read error. The CDR3 DNA reads TGTGCTAGCAGCTTGGGTGGGACAGACTCGAAACTGTTTTTT. As protein: CASSLGGTDSKLFF. The chain is built from TRBV7-7 and TRBJ1-4; 7 bases match TRBD1. Germline CDR1 and CDR2: SSHAT and FNYEAQ (reference sequence). There are 14 residues in the CDR3.

This clonotype was counted a few times. V is TRBV5-6 and J is TRBJ2-5; weak D call: TRBD2 (5 bases). This CDR3 has 16 residues. Trimming took off 4 bases at V and 5 bases at J, with 21 bases between the two ends. Germline values: CDR1 SGHDT, CDR2 YYEEEE. CDR3 protein: CASSLRDLGLSETQYF. In DNA form, the CDR3 reads TGTGCCAGCAGCCTGAGGGATCTAGGGTTATCCGAGACCCAGTACTTC.